This entry lists 2 T cell receptor beta chains sequenced from one sample in a study of cytomegalovirus exposure and HLA in healthy donors. Use of 60 Vbeta and 13 Jbeta primers characterized the PCR. Here immunoSEQ multiplex PCR was the method, and the copy in TCRdb shows in-frame clones only, minus some. The repertoire consists of 90,000 to 100,000 clones, with about 74% occurring once and the leading ten covering 6% to 8.5%. The sample was PBMCs. All receptors derive from a female donor in good health and CMV-seronegative.

J is TRBJ2-1 and V is TRBV15; perhaps TRBD2 as D (7 bases). Trimming left V 7 bases short and J 2 bases short, with 12 bases between. CDR3 length: 14 amino acids. Looked up from germline, CDR1 is LNHNV and CDR2 is YYDKDF (reference sequence). The CDR3 loop is CATMRGGAYNEQFF. For the CDR3, the DNA is TGTGCCACCATGAGGGGGGGGGCCTACAATGAGCAGTTCTTC. Drawing the rest from reference TRBV15 and TRBJ2-1, the complete variable domain is DAMVIQNPRYQVTQFGKPVTLSCSQTLNHNVMYWYQQKSSQAPKLLFHYYDKDFNNEADTPDNFQSRRPNTSFCFLDIRSPGLGDTAMYLCATMRGGAYNEQFFGPGTRLTVL.

This chain uses TRBV6-5 with TRBJ1-1; TRBD1 matches 8 bases. CDR3 size: 12 residues. The V gene's germline CDR1 is MNHEY and CDR2 SVGAGI. V shed 7 bases and J 5 bases; nucleotides not matched to a gene: 3. In DNA form, the CDR3 reads TGTGCCAGCACCCGGACAGGGACTGAAGCTTTCTTT. It is translated as CASTRTGTEAFF.